This T cell receptor beta chain is drawn from a study of control samples from healthy donors and cancer patients. The ends were cut back, 2 bases at V and 3 bases at J, with 7 bases in the middle. This CDR3 is built from 13 residues. TCRdb keeps only in-frame clones here, not all; method: immunoSEQ multiplex PCR. This sample has fewer than 95,000 clones, with under 90% found just once. V usage is TRBV12-3 or TRBV12-4 and J usage is TRBJ1-1; D gene uncertain. The specimen was blood. The TCR comes from a woman in her thirties or forties in good health. This chain's CDR3 is CASSLSHYTEAFF. The CDR3 coding sequence is TGTGCCAGCAGTTTATCCCATTACACTGAAGCTTTCTTT.